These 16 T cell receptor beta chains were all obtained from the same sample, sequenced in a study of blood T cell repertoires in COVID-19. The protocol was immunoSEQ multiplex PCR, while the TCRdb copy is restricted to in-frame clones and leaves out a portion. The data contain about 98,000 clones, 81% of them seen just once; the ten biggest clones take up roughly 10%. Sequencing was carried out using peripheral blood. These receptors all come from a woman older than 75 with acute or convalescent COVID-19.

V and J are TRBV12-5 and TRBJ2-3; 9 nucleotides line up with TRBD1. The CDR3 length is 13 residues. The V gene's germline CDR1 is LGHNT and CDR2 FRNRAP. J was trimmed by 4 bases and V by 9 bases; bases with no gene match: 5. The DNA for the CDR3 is TGTGCTAGCCAAGGACAGGGGTCAGATACGCAGTATTTT. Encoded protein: CASQGQGSDTQYF.

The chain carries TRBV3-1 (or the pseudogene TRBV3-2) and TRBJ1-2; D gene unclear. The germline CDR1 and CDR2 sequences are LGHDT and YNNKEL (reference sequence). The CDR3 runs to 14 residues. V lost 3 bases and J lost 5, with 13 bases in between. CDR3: CASSHRSIDYGYTF. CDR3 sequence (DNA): TGTGCCAGCAGCCACCGTTCCATAGATTATGGCTACACCTTC.

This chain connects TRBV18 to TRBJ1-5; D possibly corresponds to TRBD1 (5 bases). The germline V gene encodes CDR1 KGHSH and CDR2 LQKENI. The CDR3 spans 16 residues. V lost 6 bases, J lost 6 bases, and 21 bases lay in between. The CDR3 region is CASSAGGPGMFQPQHF. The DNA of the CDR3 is TGTGCCAGCTCCGCTGGTGGTCCAGGGATGTTTCAGCCCCAGCATTTT. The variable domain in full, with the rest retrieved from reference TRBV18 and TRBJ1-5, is NAGVMQNPRHLVRRRGQEARLRCSPMKGHSHVYWYRQLPEEGLKFMVYLQKENIIDESGMPKERFSAEFPKEGPSILRIQQVVRGDSAAYFCASSAGGPGMFQPQHFGDGTRLSIL.

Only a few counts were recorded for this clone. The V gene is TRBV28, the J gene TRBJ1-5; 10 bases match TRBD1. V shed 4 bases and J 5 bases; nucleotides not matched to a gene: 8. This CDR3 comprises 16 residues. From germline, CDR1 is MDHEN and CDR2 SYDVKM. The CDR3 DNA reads TGTGCCAGCAGTTCCTCCTTCGGGACAGGGGATCAGCCCCAGCATTTT. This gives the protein CASSSSFGTGDQPQHF.

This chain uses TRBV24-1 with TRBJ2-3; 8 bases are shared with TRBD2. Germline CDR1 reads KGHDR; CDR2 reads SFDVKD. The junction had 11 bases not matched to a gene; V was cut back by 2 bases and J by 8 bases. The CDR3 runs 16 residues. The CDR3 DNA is TGTGCCACCAGTGATTACGGGGGGGCCGGGCAAGGTACGCAGTATTTT. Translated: CATSDYGGAGQGTQYF.

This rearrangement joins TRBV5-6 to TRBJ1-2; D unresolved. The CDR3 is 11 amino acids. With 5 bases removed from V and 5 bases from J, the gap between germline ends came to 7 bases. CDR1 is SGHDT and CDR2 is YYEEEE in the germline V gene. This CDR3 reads CASSSLYGYTF. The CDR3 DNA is TGTGCCAGCAGTTCCCTATATGGCTACACCTTC.

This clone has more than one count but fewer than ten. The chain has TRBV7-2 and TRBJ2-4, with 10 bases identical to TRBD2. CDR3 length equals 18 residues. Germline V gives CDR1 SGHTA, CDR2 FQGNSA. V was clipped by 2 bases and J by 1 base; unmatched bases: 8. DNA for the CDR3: TGTGCCAGCAGCTTAAGGCTAGCGGGAGCACCTGCCAAAAACATTCAGTACTTC. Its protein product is CASSLRLAGAPAKNIQYF.

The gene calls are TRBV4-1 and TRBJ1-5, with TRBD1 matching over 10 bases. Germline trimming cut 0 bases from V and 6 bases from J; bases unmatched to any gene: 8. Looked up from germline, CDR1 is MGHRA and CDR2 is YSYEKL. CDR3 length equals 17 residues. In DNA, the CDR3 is TGCGCCAGCAGCCAAGATCGGGGGACAGGGGACGCTCAGCCCCAGCATTTT. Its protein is CASSQDRGTGDAQPQHF.

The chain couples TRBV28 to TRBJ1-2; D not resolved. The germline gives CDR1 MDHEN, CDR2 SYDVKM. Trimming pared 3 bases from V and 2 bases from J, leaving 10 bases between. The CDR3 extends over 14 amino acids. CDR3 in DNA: TGTGCCAGCAGTTTTTGGCAGTCAAACTATGGCTACACCTTC. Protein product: CASSFWQSNYGYTF.

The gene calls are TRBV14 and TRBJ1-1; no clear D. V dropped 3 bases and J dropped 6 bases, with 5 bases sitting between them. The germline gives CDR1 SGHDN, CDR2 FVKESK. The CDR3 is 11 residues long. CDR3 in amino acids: CASSQGPEAFF. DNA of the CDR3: TGTGCCAGCAGCCAGGGCCCTGAAGCTTTCTTT.

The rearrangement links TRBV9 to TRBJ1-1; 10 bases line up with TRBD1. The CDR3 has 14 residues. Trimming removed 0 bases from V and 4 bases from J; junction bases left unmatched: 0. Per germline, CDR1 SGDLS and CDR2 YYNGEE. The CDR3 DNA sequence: TGTGCCAGCAGCGTAGGGACAGGGGGCACTGAAGCTTTCTTT. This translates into CASSVGTGGTEAFF.

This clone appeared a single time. This CDR3 reads CASSRPPRGRRDTEAFF. The CDR3 nucleotides read TGTGCCAGCAGTCGACCACCCAGGGGAAGACGGGACACTGAAGCTTTCTTT. The V call is TRBV28, the J call TRBJ1-1, with D possibly being TRBD1 (6 bases). Trimming removed 5 bases at V and 3 bases at J, with 22 bases between. The CDR3 loop spans 17 amino acids. Germline CDR1 reads MDHEN; CDR2 reads SYDVKM.

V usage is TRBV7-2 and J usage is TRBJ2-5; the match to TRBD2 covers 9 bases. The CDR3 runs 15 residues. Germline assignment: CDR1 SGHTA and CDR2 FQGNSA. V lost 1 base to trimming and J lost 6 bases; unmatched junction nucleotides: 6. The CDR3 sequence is CASSLDRSGGQTQYF. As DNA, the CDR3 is TGTGCCAGCAGCTTAGATCGTAGCGGGGGACAGACCCAGTACTTC.

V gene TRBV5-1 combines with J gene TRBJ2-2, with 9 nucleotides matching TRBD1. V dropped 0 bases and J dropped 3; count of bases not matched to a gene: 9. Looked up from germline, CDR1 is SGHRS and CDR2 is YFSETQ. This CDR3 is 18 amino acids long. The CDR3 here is CASSLAANRGPDTGELFF. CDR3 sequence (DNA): TGCGCCAGCAGCTTGGCGGCAAACAGGGGGCCGGACACCGGGGAGCTGTTTTTT.

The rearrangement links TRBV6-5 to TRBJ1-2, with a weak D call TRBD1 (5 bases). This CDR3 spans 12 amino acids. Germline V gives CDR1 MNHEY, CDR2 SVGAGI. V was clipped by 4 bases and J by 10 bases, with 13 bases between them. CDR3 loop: CASSFDVGLYTF. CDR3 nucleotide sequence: TGTGCCAGCAGTTTCGATGTGGGGCTCTACACCTTC.

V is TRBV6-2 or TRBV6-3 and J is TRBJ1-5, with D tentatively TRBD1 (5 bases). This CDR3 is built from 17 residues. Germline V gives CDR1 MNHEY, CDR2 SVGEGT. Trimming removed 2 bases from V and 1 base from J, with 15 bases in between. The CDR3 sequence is CASSYGAGLGSNQPQHF. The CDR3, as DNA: TGTGCCAGCAGTTACGGGGCAGGGTTGGGGAGCAATCAGCCCCAGCATTTT.